This is a list of T cell receptor beta chains from one sample in a study of blood T cell repertoires in COVID-19. The data were produced by immunoSEQ multiplex PCR, yet TCRdb's version contains in-frame clones alone and is incomplete. The profile covers roughly 330,000 clones, with about 90% appearing a single time and less than 5.5% taken by the ten largest. Material: PBMCs or T cells enriched from blood (not recorded which). These receptors were taken from a man younger than 40 who had recovered from COVID-19. Each CDR3 is given with its conserved first and last residue. The order of the fields is J gene, V gene, CDR3 protein.

TRBJ1-5 TRBV7-9 CASSLWDRGGTSNQPQHF
TRBJ1-1 TRBV3-1/TRBV3-2 CASSRYDRSTEAFF
TRBJ1-3 TRBV5-6 CASSYGQFSGNTIYF
TRBJ1-1 TRBV30 CAWIPFSGLLAFF
TRBJ2-3 TRBV24-1 CATSESGGAWDTQYF
TRBJ2-4 TRBV15 CATSGGGLAKNIQYF
TRBJ2-5 TRBV11-3 CASSLGAAGDYSGQETQYF
TRBJ1-1 TRBV7-2 CASSLDWTLRRGTEAFF
TRBJ1-6 TRBV5-6 CASKGQGASPLHF
TRBJ1-1 TRBV4-1 CASSLSGWVNTEAFF
TRBJ1-3 TRBV27 CASSWGQGAGNTIYF
TRBJ2-3 TRBV19 CASSPIGQGATDTQYF
TRBJ2-5 TRBV19 CASSIREKGGWSTQYF
TRBJ1-5 TRBV7-8 CASSFDRSNQPQHF
TRBJ1-6 TRBV28 CASSLAGLRSPLHF
TRBJ1-2 TRBV12-3/TRBV12-4 CASSLDPWSGYTF
TRBJ2-3 TRBV3-1/TRBV3-2 CASSQESSRVGDTQYF
TRBJ2-3 TRBV7-9 CASSGRAGGPSTDTQYF
TRBJ1-5 TRBV2 CASSAAGQGPQHF
TRBJ2-3 TRBV18 CASSPPNWGGLTDTQYF
TRBJ2-7 TRBV11-2 CASSIITGTYEQYF
TRBJ1-5 TRBV5-1 CASSSGTGGAQPQHF
TRBJ1-4 TRBV30 CAWSVGGGEKLFF
TRBJ2-3 TRBV9 CASSVGRGGRDTQYF
TRBJ1-2 TRBV10-3 CAISGDGGALGYTF
TRBJ2-2 TRBV19 CASSILPVNTGELFF